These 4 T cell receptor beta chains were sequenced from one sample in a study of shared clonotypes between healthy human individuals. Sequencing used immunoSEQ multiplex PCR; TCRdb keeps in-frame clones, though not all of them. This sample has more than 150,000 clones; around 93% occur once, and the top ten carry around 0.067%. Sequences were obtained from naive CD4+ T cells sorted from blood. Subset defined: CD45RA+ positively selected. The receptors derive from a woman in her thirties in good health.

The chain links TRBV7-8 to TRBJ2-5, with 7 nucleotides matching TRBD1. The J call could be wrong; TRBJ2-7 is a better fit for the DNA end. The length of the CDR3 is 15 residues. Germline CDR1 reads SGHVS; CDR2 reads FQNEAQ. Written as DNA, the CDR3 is TGTGCCAGCAGCTTAGCGTTGGGACAGTACTACGAGCAGTACTTC. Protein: CASSLALGQYYEQYF.

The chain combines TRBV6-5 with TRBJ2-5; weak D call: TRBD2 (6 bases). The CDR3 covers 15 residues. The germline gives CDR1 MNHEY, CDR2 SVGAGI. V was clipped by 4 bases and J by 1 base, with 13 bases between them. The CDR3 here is CASSLGTGSQETQYF. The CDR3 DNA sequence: TGTGCCAGCAGTTTAGGGACTGGGAGCCAAGAGACCCAGTACTTC.

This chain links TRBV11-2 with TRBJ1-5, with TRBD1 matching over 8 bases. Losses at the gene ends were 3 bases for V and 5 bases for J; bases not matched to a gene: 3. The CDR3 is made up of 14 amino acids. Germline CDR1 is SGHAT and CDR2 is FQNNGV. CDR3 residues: CASSFQGADQPQHF. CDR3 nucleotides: TGTGCCAGCAGCTTTCAGGGGGCGGATCAGCCCCAGCATTTT.

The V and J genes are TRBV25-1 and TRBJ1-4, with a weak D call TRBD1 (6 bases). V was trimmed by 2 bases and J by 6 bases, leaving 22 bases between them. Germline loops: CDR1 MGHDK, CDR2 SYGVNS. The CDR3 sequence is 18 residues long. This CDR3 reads CASSENVAGALRDEKLFF. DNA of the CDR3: TGTGCCAGCAGTGAAAATGTGGCAGGGGCCCTTCGGGATGAAAAACTGTTTTTT.